Following are 6 T cell receptor beta chains from one sample sequenced in a study of regulatory T cells in long-lasting Graves disease. Time point meaning: newly diagnosed GD, antithyroid drugs for less than 3 months. PBMCs were the source of the RNA used for TCR sequencing. HTBI primers from iRepertoire and Arm-PCR of CDR3 regions yielded the TCR beta libraries. Via MiXCR, TCRdb re-called the multiplex PCR reads, giving one row per CDR3 protein. The table shows around 250,000 distinct CDR3 sequences, with 20% to 25% occurring only once. The material was peripheral blood mononuclear cells (PBMCs), obtained at new diagnosis, from a patient treated with antithyroid drugs. All receptors derive from a female donor with Graves disease.

In this sample, this clonotype turned up many times. The rearrangement uses TRBV19 and TRBJ1-4; 8 bases match TRBD1. The CDR3 loop spans 14 amino acids. CDR1 is LNHDA, CDR2 SQIVND, per germline (reference sequence). The junction had 8 bases not matched to a gene; V was cut back by 7 bases and J by 7 bases. The DNA for the CDR3 is TGTGCCAGTAACCAGAGGACAGGGTTTGAAAAACTGTTTTTT. Its protein is CASNQRTGFEKLFF.

This clonotype was recorded a few times. V gene TRBV4-3 combines with J gene TRBJ2-2; the D gene is possibly TRBD2 (5 bases). The CDR3 has 15 amino acids. Germline V lookup: CDR1 LGHNA, CDR2 YSLEER. Trimming removed 1 base from V and 6 bases from J, with 12 bases in between. This CDR3 reads CASSQVIGVAGELFF. The CDR3 DNA reads as TGCGCCAGCAGCCAAGTAATCGGGGTGGCCGGGGAGCTGTTTTTT.

As to this clonotype: Being one base from a much bigger clone, this may be a read error. In nucleotides, the CDR3 is TGTGCCAGCAGTACCGCGAGAGGGGCAAGAACCGGGGAGCTGTTTTTT. This gives the protein CASSTARGARTGELFF. The chain recombines TRBV27 with TRBJ2-2, with D tentatively TRBD1 or TRBD2 (5 bases each). This CDR3 comprises 16 residues. Trimming removed 5 bases at V and 5 bases at J, with 18 bases between. Germline assignment: CDR1 MNHEY and CDR2 SMNVEV (reference sequence).

Turning to this clonotype: With only one base between it and a far larger clone, this is likely a read error. The chain combines TRBV2 with TRBJ2-5; D is ambiguous. The DNA matches TRBJ2-1 better at its end, which makes the J call doubtful. Looked up from germline, CDR1 is SNHLY and CDR2 is FYNNEI. This CDR3 is 15 amino acids long. The CDR3 loop reads CASSEVMPSYSEQFF. The CDR3 DNA is TGTGCCAGCAGTGAAGTGATGCCCTCCTACAGTGAGCAGTTCTTC.

Only a few counts were recorded for this clonotype. The chain uses TRBV5-4 and TRBJ1-6; 9 bases agree with TRBD1. Trimming cost V 4 bases and J 11 bases; bases outside gene matches: 4. This CDR3 comprises 13 residues. Per the germline V gene, CDR1 is SGHNT and CDR2 is YYREEE (reference sequence). Here the CDR3 reads CASSPGQGTPLHF. The DNA for the CDR3 is TGTGCCAGCAGCCCGGGACAGGGTACACCCCTCCACTTT.

This clonotype was seen a handful of times. The chain uses TRBV3-1 and TRBJ1-1; D unclear. Germline CDR1 and CDR2: LGHDT and YNNKEL (reference sequence). This CDR3 region has 12 residues. The V gene lost 5 bases and the J gene lost 3 bases, with 7 bases spanning the gap. The CDR3 DNA is TGTGCCAGCAGCTATTTGGACACTGAAGCTTTCTTT. The encoded protein is CASSYLDTEAFF.